The rows below give T cell receptor beta chains drawn from one sample of a study of OX40 agonist ivuxolimab in advanced cancers. The data were produced by immunoSEQ multiplex PCR, yet TCRdb's version contains in-frame clones alone and is incomplete. The sample holds about 92,000 clones, under 95% seen once. This specimen was CD4+ or CD8+ T cells sorted from blood, taken in a trial of the OX40 agonist ivuxolimab. The receptors come from an adult with an advanced solid tumor such as melanoma, head and neck, liver or kidney cancer. The CDR3 runs from the conserved cysteine through the conserved F or W. Clone size is not always given. Where it is, it says once, few, many or a class for expanded clones.

clone_size: NA; j_call: TRBJ2-5; v_call: TRBV18; cdr3_aa: CASSPMEGYQETQYF
clone_size: NA; j_call: TRBJ2-5; v_call: TRBV6-5; cdr3_aa: CASREQGTIQETQYF
clone_size: once; j_call: TRBJ1-1; v_call: TRBV7-8; cdr3_aa: CASSLASFTGAEAFF
clone_size: NA; j_call: TRBJ2-2; v_call: TRBV18; cdr3_aa: CASSPTGTSGGANTGELFF
clone_size: NA; j_call: TRBJ2-6; v_call: TRBV10-3; cdr3_aa: CAISERAGANVLTF
clone_size: NA; j_call: TRBJ1-1; v_call: TRBV20-1; cdr3_aa: CSWTVNTEAFF
clone_size: NA; j_call: TRBJ2-5; v_call: TRBV28; cdr3_aa: CASSFDVVRSGGSRETQYF
clone_size: NA; j_call: TRBJ2-3; v_call: TRBV7-2; cdr3_aa: CASSKQGGYTDTQYF
clone_size: NA; j_call: TRBJ2-7; v_call: TRBV11-2; cdr3_aa: CASRGQGADEQYF
clone_size: NA; j_call: TRBJ1-5; v_call: TRBV28; cdr3_aa: CASWQGSNQPQHF
clone_size: NA; j_call: TRBJ2-7; v_call: TRBV21-1; cdr3_aa: CASSKAGQGNLDEQYF
clone_size: once; j_call: TRBJ1-5; v_call: TRBV19; cdr3_aa: CASSIRDQPQHF
clone_size: NA; j_call: TRBJ2-5; v_call: TRBV15; cdr3_aa: CATSSDEGALRETQYF
clone_size: NA; j_call: TRBJ2-7; v_call: TRBV9; cdr3_aa: CASSPSGGRYEQYF
clone_size: NA; j_call: TRBJ2-4; v_call: TRBV19; cdr3_aa: CASSIRPVAKNIQYF
clone_size: NA; j_call: TRBJ2-1; v_call: TRBV5-4; cdr3_aa: CASSLASGRSYNEQFF
clone_size: NA; j_call: TRBJ1-2; v_call: TRBV6-5; cdr3_aa: CASSYSDSFNYGYTF
clone_size: few; j_call: TRBJ2-7; v_call: TRBV5-4; cdr3_aa: CASSLVPGHEQYF
clone_size: NA; j_call: TRBJ2-3; v_call: TRBV7-2; cdr3_aa: CASSPFRSPDTQYF
clone_size: NA; j_call: TRBJ1-6; v_call: TRBV4-3; cdr3_aa: CASTRASSYNSPLHF
clone_size: NA; j_call: TRBJ2-1; v_call: TRBV7-3; cdr3_aa: CASSPGTSGRFYNEQFF
clone_size: NA; j_call: TRBJ2-2; v_call: TRBV18; cdr3_aa: CASSPGQHTGELFF